The clone carrying this T cell receptor (beta chain) has a handful of counts. No antigen is known for it. This sample is drawn from a study of T-cell memory formation after mild COVID-19. Study results and caveats: Contracting CD4+ clones were located mainly in CM and EM, and CD8+ clones in EMRA.

V gave up 11 bases and J gave up 5 bases; unmatched junction bases: 20. The CDR3 is 17 amino acids. Germline V lookup: CDR1 SGHVS, CDR2 FQNEAQ. TCRdb independently ran MiXCR on the 5' RACE reads; one entry per CDR3 protein. Of a few hundred thousand distinct CDR3 sequences listed, approximately 21% were seen once; the top ten hold roughly 9.1%. The receptor was isolated from an adult woman who had mild COVID-19 (a few samples of this study predate the infection). Cell type and time point are not known. The chain is built from TRBV7-8 and TRBJ1-4; 7 bases agree with TRBD1. The material sequenced was PBMCs or a T cell subset sorted from them (not recorded which). The CDR3 bases are TGTGCCCGACTAGATCCAGGGGGACTAACCGAGAATGAAAAACTGTTTTTT. It specifies CARLDPGGLTENEKLFF.